This paragraph reports one T cell receptor (beta chain). The antigen is not known. Each TCR beta cDNA library carried unique molecular identifiers. TCRdb itself ran the PCR reads through MiXCR, one entry per CDR3 protein. The sample contains approximately 260,000 distinct CDR3 sequences, 35% to 40% of which appear only once. Germline loops: CDR1 SGHRS, CDR2 YFSETQ. The CDR3 totals 18 residues. The J segment lost 4 bases and the V segment lost 4 bases, leaving 13 bases of the junction unmatched. The sample comes from a study of post-analysis software for immune sequencing data. Study-wide background: Courses of disease covered relapsing-remitting, secondary progressive and progressive-relapsing multiple sclerosis.

Broader study findings: Analysis by F measure revealed that same-batch samples clustered strongly together. Those with multiple sclerosis, the patient group, showed significantly lower normalized Chao1 diversity than controls. Comparison of patients with controls showed roughly five TRBV segments more frequent in patients, TRBV5-6, TRBV5-1 and TRBV20-1 among them.

This sequence joins TRBV5-1 and TRBJ2-2, with 10 positions matching TRBD1. Specimen: blood. The receptor comes from a girl aged 5-17 years with multiple sclerosis. The chain's CDR3 is CASSPTPTTGGPTGELFF. CDR3 nucleotide sequence: TGCGCCAGCAGCCCCACGCCTACGACAGGGGGCCCCACCGGGGAGCTGTTTTTT.